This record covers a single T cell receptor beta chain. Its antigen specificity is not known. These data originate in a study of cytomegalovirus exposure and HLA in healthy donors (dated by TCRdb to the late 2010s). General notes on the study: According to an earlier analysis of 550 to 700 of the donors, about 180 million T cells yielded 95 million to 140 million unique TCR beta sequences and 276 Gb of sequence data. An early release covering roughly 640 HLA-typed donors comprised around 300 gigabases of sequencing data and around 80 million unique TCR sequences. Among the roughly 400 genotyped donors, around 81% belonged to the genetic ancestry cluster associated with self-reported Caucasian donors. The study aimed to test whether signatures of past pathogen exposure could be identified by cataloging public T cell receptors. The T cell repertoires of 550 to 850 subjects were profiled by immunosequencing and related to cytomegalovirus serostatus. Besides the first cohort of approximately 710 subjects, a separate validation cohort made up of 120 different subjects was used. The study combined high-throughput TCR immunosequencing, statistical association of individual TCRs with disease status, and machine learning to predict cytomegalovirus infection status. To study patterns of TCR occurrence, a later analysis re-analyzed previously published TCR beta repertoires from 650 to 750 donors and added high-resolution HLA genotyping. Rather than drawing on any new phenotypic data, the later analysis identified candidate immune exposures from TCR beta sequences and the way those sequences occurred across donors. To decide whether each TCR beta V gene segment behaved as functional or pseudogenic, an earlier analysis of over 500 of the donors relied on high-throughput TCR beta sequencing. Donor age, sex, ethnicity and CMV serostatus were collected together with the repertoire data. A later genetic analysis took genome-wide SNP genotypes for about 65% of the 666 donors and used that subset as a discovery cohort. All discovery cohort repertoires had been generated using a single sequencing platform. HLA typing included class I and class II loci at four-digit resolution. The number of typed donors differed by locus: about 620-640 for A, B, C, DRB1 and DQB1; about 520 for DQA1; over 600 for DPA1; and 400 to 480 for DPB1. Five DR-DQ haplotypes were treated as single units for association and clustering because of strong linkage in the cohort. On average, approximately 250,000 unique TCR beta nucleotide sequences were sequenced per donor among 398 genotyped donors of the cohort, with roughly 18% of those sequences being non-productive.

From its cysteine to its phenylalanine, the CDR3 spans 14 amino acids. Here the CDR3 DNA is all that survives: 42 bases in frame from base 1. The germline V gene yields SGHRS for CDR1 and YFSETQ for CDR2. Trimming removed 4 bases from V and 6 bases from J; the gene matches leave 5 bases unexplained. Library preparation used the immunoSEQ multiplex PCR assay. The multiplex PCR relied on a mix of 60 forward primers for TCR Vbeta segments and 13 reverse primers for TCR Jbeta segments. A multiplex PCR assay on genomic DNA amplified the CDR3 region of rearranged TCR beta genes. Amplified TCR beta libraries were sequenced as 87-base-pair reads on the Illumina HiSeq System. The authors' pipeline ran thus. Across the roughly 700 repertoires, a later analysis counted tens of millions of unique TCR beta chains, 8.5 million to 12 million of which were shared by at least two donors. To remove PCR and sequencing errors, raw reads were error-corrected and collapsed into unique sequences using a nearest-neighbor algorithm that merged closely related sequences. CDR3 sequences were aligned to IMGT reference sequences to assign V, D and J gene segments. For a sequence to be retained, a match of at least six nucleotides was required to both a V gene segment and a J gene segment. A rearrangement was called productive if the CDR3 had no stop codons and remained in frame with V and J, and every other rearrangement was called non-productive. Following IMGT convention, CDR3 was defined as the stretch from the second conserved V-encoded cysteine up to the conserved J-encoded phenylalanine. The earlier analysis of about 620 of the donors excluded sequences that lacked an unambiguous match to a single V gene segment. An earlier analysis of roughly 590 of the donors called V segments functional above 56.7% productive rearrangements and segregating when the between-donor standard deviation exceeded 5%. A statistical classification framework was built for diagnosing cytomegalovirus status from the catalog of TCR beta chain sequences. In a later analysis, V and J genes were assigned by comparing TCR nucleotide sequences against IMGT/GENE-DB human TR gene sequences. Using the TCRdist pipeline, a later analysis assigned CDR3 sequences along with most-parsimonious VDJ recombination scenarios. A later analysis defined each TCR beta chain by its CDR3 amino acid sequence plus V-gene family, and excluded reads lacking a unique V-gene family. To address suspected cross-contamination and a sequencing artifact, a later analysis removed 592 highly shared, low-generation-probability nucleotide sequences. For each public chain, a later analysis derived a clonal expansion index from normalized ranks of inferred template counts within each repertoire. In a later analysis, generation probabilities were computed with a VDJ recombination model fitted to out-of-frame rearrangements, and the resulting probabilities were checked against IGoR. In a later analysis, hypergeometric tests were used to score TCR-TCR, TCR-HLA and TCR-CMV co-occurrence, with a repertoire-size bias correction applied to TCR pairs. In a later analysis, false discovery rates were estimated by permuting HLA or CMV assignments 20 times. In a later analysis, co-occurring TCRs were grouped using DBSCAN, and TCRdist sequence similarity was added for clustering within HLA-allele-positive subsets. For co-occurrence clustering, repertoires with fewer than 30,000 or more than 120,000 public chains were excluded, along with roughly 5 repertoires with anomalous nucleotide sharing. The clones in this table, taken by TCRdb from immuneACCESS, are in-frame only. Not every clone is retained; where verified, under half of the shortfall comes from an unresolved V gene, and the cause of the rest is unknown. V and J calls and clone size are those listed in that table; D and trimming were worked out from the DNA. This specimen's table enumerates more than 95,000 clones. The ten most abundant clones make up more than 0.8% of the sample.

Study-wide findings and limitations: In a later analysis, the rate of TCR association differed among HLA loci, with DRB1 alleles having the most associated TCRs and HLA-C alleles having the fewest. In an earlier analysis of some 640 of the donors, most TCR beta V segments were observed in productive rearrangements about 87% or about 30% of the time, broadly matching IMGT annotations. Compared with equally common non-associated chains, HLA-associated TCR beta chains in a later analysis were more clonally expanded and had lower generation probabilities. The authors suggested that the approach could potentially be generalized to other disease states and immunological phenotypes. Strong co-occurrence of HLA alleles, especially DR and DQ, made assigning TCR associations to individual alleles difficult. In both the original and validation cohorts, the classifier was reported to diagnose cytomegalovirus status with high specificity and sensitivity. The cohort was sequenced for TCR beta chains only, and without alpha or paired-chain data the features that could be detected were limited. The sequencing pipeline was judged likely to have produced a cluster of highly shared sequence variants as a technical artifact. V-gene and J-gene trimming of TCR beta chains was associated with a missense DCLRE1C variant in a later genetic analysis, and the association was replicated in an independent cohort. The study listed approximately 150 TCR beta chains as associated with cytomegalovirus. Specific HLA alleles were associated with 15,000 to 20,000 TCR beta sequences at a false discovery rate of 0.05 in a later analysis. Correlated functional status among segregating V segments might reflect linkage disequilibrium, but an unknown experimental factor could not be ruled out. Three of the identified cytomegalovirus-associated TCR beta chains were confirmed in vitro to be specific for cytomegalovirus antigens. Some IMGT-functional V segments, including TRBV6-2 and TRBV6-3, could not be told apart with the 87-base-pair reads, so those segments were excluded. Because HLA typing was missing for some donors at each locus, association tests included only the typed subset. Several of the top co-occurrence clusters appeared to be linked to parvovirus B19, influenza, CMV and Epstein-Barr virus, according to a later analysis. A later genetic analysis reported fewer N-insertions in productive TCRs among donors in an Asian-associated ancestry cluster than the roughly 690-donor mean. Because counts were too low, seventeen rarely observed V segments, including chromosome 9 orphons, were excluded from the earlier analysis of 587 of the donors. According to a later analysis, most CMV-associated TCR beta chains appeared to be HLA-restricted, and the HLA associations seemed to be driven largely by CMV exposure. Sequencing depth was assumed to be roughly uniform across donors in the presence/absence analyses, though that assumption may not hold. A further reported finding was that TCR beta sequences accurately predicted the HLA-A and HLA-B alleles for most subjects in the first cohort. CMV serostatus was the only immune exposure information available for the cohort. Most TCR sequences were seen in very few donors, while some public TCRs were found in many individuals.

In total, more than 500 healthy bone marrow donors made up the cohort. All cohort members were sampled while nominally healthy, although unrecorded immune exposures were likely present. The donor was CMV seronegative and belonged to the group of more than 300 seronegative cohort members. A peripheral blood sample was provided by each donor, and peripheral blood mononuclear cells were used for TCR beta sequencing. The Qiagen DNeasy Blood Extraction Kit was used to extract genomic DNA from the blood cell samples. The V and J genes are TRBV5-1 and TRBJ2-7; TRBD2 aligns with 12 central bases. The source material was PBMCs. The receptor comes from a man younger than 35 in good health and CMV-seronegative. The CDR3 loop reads CASSISSGGAEQYF. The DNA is TGCGCCAGCAGCATATCTAGCGGGGGGGCCGAGCAGTACTTC.